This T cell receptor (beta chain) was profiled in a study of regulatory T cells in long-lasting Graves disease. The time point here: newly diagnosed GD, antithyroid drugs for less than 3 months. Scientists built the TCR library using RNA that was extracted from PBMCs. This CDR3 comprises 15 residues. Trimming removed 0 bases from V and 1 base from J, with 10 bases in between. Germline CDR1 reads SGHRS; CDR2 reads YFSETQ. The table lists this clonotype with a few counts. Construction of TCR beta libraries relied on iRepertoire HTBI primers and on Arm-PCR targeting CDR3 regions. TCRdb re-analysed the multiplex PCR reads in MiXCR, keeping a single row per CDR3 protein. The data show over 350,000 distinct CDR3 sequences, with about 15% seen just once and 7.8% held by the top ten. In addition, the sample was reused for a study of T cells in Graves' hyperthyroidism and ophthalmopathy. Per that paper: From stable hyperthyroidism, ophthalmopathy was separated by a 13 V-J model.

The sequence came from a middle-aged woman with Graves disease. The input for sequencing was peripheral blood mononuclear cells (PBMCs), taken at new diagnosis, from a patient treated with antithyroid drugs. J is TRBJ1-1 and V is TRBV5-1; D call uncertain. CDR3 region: CASSLGGLTNTEAFF. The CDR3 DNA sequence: TGCGCCAGCAGCTTGGGAGGTTTAACGAACACTGAAGCTTTCTTT. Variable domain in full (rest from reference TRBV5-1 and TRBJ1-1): KAGVTQTPRYLIKTRGQQVTLSCSPISGHRSVSWYQQTPGQGLQFLFEYFSETQRNKGNFPGRFSGRQFSNSRSEMNVSTLELGDSALYLCASSLGGLTNTEAFFGQGTRLTVV.